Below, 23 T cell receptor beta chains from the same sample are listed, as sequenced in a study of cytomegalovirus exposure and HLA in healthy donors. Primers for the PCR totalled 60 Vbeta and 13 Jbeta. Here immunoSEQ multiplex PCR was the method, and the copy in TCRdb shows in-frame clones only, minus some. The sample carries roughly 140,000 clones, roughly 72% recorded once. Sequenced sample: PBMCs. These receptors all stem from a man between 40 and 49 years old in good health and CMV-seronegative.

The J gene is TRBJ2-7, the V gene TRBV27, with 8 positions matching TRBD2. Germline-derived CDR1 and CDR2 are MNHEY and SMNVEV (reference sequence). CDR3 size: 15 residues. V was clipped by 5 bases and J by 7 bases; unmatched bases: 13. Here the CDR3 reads CASSPGGAGGGEQYF. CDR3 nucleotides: TGTGCCAGCAGTCCGGGAGGGGCGGGAGGCGGGGAGCAGTACTTC.

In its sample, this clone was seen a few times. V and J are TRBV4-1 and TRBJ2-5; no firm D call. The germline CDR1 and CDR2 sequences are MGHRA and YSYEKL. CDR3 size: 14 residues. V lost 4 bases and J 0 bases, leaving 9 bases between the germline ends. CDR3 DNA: TGCGCCAGCAGCCGGGCCGCGAACCAAGAGACCCAGTACTTC. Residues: CASSRAANQETQYF.

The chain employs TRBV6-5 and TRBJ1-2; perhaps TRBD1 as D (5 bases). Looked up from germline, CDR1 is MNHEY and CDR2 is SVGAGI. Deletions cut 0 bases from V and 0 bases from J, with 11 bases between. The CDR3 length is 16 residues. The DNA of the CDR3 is TGTGCCAGCAGTTACTCAGGACATGGAGCTAACTATGGCTACACCTTC. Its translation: CASSYSGHGANYGYTF.

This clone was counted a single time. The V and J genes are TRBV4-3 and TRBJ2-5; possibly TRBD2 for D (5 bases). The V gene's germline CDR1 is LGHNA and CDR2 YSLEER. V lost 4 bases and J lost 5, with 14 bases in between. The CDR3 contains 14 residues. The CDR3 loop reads CASSPAPGSETQYF. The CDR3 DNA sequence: TGCGCCAGCAGCCCCGCTCCGGGGTCCGAGACCCAGTACTTC.

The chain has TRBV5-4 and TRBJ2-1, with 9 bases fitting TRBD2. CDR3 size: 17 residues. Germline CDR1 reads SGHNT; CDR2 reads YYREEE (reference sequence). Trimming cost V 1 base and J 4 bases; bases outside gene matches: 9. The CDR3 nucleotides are TGTGCCAGCAGCTTGATCCTCGCGGGGGGGCTATACAATGAGCAGTTCTTC. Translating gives CASSLILAGGLYNEQFF. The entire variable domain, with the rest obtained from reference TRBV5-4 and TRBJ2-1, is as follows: ETGVTQSPTHLIKTRGQQVTLRCSSQSGHNTVSWYQQALGQGPQFIFQYYREEENGRGNFPPRFSGLQFPNYSSELNVNALELDDSALYLCASSLILAGGLYNEQFFGPGTRLTVL.

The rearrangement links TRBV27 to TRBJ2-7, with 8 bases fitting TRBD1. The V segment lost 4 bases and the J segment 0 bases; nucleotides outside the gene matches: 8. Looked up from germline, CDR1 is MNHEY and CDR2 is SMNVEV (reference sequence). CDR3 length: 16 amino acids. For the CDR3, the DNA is TGTGCCAGCAGTTCCCCCGGGACAGGTGCCTCCTACGAGCAGTACTTC. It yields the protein CASSSPGTGASYEQYF.

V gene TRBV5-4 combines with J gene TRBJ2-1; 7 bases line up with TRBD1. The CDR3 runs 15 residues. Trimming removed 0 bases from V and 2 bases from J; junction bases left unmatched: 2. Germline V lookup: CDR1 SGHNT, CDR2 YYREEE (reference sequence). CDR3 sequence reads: CASSLEQGTYNEQFF. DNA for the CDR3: TGTGCCAGCAGCTTGGAACAGGGGACCTACAATGAGCAGTTCTTC. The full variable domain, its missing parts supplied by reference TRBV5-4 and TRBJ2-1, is ETGVTQSPTHLIKTRGQQVTLRCSSQSGHNTVSWYQQALGQGPQFIFQYYREEENGRGNFPPRFSGLQFPNYSSELNVNALELDDSALYLCASSLEQGTYNEQFFGPGTRLTVL.

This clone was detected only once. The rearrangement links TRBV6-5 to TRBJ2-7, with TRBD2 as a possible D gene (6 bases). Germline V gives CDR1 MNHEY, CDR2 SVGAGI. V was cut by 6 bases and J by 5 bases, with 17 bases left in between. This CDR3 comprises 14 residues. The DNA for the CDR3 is TGTGCCAGCAGCCCCGGGGGTGTGGGGAACGAGCAGTACTTC. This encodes CASSPGGVGNEQYF.

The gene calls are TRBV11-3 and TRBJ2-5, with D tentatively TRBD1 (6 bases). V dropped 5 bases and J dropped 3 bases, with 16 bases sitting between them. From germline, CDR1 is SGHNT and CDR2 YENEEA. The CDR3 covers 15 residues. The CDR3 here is CASSRGQTEEETQYF. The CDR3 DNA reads TGTGCCAGCAGCCGCGGACAGACGGAGGAAGAGACCCAGTACTTC.

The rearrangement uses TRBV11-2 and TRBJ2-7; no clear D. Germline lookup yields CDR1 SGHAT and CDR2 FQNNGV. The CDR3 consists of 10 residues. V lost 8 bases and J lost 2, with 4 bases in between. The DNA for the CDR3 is TGTGCCAGCGGCACCTACGAGCAGTACTTC. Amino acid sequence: CASGTYEQYF.

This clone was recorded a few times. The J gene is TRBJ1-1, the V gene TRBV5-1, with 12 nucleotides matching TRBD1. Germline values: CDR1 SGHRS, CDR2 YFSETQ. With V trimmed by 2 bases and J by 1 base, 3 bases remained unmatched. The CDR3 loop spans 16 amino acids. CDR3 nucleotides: TGCGCCAGCAGCTTCAGGGACAGGGGGCCGAACACTGAAGCTTTCTTT. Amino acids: CASSFRDRGPNTEAFF.

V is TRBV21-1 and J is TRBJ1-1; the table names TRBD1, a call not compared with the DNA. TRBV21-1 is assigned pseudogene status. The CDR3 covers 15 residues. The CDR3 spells CASSSRTGHGTEAFF. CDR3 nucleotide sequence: TGTGCCAGCAGCAGCCGGACAGGTCATGGGACTGAAGCTTTCTTT.

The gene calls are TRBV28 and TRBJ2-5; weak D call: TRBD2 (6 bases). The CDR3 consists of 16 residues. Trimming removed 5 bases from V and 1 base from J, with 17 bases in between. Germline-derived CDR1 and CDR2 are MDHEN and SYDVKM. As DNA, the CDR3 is TGTGCCAGCAGTCCGCCACCAGCGGGCATCCAAGAGACCCAGTACTTC. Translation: CASSPPPAGIQETQYF.

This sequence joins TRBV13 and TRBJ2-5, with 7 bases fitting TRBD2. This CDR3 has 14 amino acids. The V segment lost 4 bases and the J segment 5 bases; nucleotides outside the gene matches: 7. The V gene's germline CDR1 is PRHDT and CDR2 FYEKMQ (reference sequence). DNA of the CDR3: TGTGCCAGCAGCTCCTGGACTAGTCGGGAGACCCAGTACTTC. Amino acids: CASSSWTSRETQYF.

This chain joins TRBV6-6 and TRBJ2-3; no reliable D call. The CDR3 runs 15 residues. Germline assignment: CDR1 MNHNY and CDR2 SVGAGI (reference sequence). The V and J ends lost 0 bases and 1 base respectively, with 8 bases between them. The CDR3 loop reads CASSYSISGTDTQYF. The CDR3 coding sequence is TGTGCCAGCAGTTACTCGATAAGCGGCACAGATACGCAGTATTTT.

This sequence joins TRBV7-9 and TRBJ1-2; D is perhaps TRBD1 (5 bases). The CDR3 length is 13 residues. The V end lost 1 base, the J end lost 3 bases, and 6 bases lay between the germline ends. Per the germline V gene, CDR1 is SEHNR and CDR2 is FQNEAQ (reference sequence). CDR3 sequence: CASSLEQDYGYTF. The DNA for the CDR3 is TGTGCCAGCAGCTTAGAACAGGACTATGGCTACACCTTC.

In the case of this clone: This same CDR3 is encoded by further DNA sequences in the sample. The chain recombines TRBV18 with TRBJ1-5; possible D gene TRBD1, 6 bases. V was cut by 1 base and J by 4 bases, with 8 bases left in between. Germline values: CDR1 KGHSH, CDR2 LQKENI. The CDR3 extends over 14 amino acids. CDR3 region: CASSPRQGNQPQHF. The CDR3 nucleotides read TGTGCCAGCTCACCACGGCAGGGGAATCAGCCCCAGCATTTT.

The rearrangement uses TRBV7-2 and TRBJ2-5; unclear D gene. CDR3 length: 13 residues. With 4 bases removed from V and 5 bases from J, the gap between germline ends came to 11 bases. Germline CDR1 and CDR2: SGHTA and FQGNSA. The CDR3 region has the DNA TGTGCCAGCAGCTACTGGCACGGGGAGACCCAGTACTTC. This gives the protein CASSYWHGETQYF.

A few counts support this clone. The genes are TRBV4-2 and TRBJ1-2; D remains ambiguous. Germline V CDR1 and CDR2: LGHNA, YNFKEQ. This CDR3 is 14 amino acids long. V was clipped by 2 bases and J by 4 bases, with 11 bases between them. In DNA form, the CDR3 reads TGTGCCAGCAGCCAATACAACAACGTCTATGGCTACACCTTC. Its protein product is CASSQYNNVYGYTF.

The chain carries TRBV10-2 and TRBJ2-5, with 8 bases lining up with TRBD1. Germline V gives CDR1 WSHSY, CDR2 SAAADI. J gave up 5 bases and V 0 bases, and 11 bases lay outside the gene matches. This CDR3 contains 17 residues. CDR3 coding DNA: TGCGCCAGCAGTGAGTCGGGCACCCCCGGGACAGGCGAGACCCAGTACTTC. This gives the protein CASSESGTPGTGETQYF.

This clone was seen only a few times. The CDR3 region has the DNA TGTGCCACCACTTTGAGCGGCAATGAGCAGTTCTTC. Encoded protein: CATTLSGNEQFF. The gene calls are TRBV6-1 and TRBJ2-1; maybe TRBD2 (5 bases). CDR3 length: 12 residues. Trimming pared 10 bases from V and 6 bases from J, leaving 13 bases between. Germline V gives CDR1 MNHNS, CDR2 SASEGT.

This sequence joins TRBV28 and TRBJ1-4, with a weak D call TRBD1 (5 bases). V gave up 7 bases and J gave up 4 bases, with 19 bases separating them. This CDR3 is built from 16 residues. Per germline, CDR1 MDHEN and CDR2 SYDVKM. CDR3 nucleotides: TGTGCCAGCAAGACTGGGGCAGGACTAATTAATGAAAAACTGTTTTTT. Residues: CASKTGAGLINEKLFF.

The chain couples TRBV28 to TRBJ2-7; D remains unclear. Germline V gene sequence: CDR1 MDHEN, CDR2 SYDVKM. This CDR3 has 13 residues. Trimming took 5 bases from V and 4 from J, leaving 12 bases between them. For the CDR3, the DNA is TGTGCCAGCAGTCTTGACATCAGGTACGAGCAGTACTTC. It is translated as CASSLDIRYEQYF. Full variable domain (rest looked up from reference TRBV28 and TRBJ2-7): DVKVTQSSRYLVKRTGEKVFLECVQDMDHENMFWYRQDPGLGLRLIYFSYDVKMKEKGDIPEGYSVSREKKERFSLILESASTNQTSMYLCASSLDIRYEQYFGPGTRLTVT.